This paragraph covers one T cell receptor beta chain sequence. Its antigen is undetermined. The data stem from a study of regulatory T cells. Whole-study findings and limits: Hydrophobic residues at CDR3 positions 6 and 7 were enriched in conventional CD4+ T cells of CD3G-deficient patients.

Primers: 52 TRBV forward and 13 TRBJ reverse. Only in-frame clones appear in the TCRdb table, and some are missing; sequencing was by immunoSEQ multiplex PCR. The sample yields tens of thousands of clones, more than 85% seen once. CDR1 is SGHRS and CDR2 is YFSETQ in the germline V gene. CDR3 size: 13 residues. V gave up 1 base and J gave up 2 bases, with 5 bases separating them. The TCR originated in a child aged 2 to 10 with CD3G deficiency. This chain links TRBV5-1 with TRBJ2-3; D call uncertain. Sequenced: conventional CD4+ T cells sorted from blood. The CDR3 loop reads CASSLTPTDTQYF. The CDR3 DNA reads TGCGCCAGCAGCTTGACGCCCACAGATACGCAGTATTTT.